The clone carrying this TCR beta chain ranks as medium-sized (0.01 to 0.1%). Its cognate antigen is unknown. TCR sequencing used cDNA made by reverse transcription of extracted RNA. Some clones are missing from TCRdb's copy, which holds only in-frame ones; the method was immunoSEQ multiplex PCR. The sample holds some 30,000 clones, about two thirds seen once. Germline V lookup: CDR1 WSHSY, CDR2 SAAADI. The CDR3 sequence is 13 residues long. Trimming cost V 6 bases and J 2 bases, with 7 bases left between them. PBMCs were stained for CD3, CD4 and CD8, and CD4+ and CD8+ T cells were sorted. The entry originates in a study of CD8+ T cells in alopecia areata. General study points: Sequenced scalp T cells also include alphabeta T cells resident in normal skin.

The receptor comes from a human donor with alopecia areata. Sequencing was performed on NKG2D-high CD8+ T cells sorted from blood. The J gene is TRBJ2-2, the V gene TRBV10-2, with D unclear. CDR3 amino acids: CASRQYNTGELFF. CDR3 in DNA: TGCGCCAGCAGACAGTATAACACCGGGGAGCTGTTTTTT.